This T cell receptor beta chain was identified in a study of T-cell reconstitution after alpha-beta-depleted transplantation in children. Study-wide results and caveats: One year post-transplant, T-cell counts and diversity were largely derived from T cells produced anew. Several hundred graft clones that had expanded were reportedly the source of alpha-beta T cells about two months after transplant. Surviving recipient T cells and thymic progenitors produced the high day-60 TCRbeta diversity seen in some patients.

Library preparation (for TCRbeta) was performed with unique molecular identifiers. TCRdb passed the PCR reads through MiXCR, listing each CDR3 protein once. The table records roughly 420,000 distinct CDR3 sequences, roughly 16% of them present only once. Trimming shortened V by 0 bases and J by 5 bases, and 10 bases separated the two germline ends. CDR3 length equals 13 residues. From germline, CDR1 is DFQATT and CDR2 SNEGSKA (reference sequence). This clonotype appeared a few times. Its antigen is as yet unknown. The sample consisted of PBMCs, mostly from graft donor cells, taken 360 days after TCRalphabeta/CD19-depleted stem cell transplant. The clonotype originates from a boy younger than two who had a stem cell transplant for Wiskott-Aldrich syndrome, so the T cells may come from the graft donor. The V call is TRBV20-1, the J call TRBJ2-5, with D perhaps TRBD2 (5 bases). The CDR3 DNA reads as TGCAGTGCTAGAGAGATCGGGGTTGAGACCCAGTACTTC. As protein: CSAREIGVETQYF.